This T cell receptor (beta chain) was sequenced during a study of T cell clonotyping in hematopoietic cell transplantation. Sequencing was performed with immunoSEQ multiplex PCR; in TCRdb, only in-frame clones are kept and a portion is missing. Here the sample spans over 45,000 clones, 85% to 90% being singletons. Germline V gene sequence: CDR1 SNHLY, CDR2 FYNNEI. The trim removed 0 bases at V and 7 bases at J, leaving 1 base unmatched. The CDR3 length is 14 residues. Time point specified: recipient sample about 28 days before transplant, after cytoreduction. The origin of this receptor is a man aged 55 to 70 with biphenotypic leukemia. Some clones in this sample may be carry-over from other donors' samples. The source was peripheral blood mononuclear cells, collected before stem cell transplant. This rearrangement joins TRBV2 to TRBJ2-1, with 9 bases fitting TRBD1. CDR3 nucleotide sequence: TGTGCCAGCAGTGAAGCGGACAGGGGTAATGAGCAGTTCTTC. It is translated as CASSEADRGNEQFF.